Below are 30 T cell receptor beta chains sequenced from a single sample in a study of siplizumab effects on memory and regulatory T cells. The method was immunoSEQ multiplex PCR; TCRdb's version includes in-frame clones alone and lacks a portion of them. The data contain about 94,000 clones, 94% of them singletons. Sequencing was carried out using non-Treg CD4+ T cells sorted from blood. Receptors were obtained from a human donor in good health.

J is TRBJ1-6 and V is TRBV7-8; 8 bases are a match to TRBD1. V was pared by 5 bases and J by 0 bases, with 3 bases of the junction left unmatched. CDR3 length: 16 residues. Germline CDR1 is SGHVS and CDR2 is FQNEAQ. The CDR3 coding sequence is TGTGCCAGCAGCCCCGGACAGGGCTCCTATAATTCACCCCTCCACTTT. Residues: CASSPGQGSYNSPLHF.

The genes are TRBV4-2 and TRBJ1-2; 7 positions agree with TRBD1. Looked up from germline, CDR1 is LGHNA and CDR2 is YNFKEQ. Unmatched junction bases numbered 5, after V lost 0 bases and J lost 7 bases. The CDR3 is made up of 14 amino acids. Written as DNA, the CDR3 is TGTGCCAGCAGCCAAGAGGAGGGGGCCTCTGGCTACACCTTC. Amino acid sequence: CASSQEEGASGYTF.

The CDR3, as DNA: TGCAGCGTTCTAAGGGCCGGGAACACTGAAGCTTTCTTT. Protein sequence: CSVLRAGNTEAFF. The chain recombines TRBV29-1 with TRBJ1-1; D gene uncertain. CDR3 length equals 13 residues. Germline assignment: CDR1 SQVTM and CDR2 ANQGSEA. The V end was cut by 5 bases, the J end by 1 base, with 11 bases between.

This clone was counted once. The genes are TRBV7-2 and TRBJ2-5, with 8 nucleotides matching TRBD1. The V segment lost 5 bases and the J segment 5 bases; nucleotides outside the gene matches: 7. There are 14 residues in the CDR3. Germline loops: CDR1 SGHTA, CDR2 FQGNSA. The CDR3 protein is CASSLGQAGETQYF. The DNA of the CDR3 is TGTGCCAGCAGCCTGGGACAGGCCGGGGAGACCCAGTACTTC.

The V gene is TRBV4-2, the J gene TRBJ2-7; D could derive from TRBD1 or TRBD2 (5 bases each). The germline V gene has CDR1 LGHNA and CDR2 YNFKEQ. The length of the CDR3 is 15 residues. The V gene lost 0 bases and the J gene lost 2 bases, with 11 bases spanning the gap. CDR3 DNA sequence: TGTGCCAGCAGCCAAGATAGGGACCCAACCTACGAGCAGTACTTC. It specifies CASSQDRDPTYEQYF.

The chain joins TRBV9 to TRBJ1-4, with a tentative D call TRBD1 (5 bases). In germline, CDR1 is SGDLS, CDR2 YYNGEE. This CDR3 region has 14 residues. Deletions cut 5 bases from V and 8 bases from J, with 16 bases between. The CDR3 DNA sequence: TGTGCCAGCAGTGCCAGGGCCCTCGGGGAAAAACTGTTTTTT. Protein: CASSARALGEKLFF.

The V and J genes are TRBV29-1 and TRBJ2-1; 11 nucleotides match TRBD1. CDR1 and CDR2 from the germline V gene are SQVTM and ANQGSEA. This CDR3 spans 13 amino acids. V gave up 6 bases and J gave up 8 bases; unmatched junction bases: 6. The CDR3: CSVGQGAGDEQFF. In DNA, the CDR3 is TGCAGCGTCGGACAGGGGGCTGGCGATGAGCAGTTCTTC.

The V call is TRBV6-5, the J call TRBJ2-7; D is ambiguous. The germline V and J ends were trimmed by 2 bases and 2 bases, with 13 bases remaining between them. CDR3 length: 15 amino acids. Per the germline V gene, CDR1 is MNHEY and CDR2 is SVGAGI. The CDR3 loop is CASSYGLQVTYEQYF. In DNA, the CDR3 is TGTGCCAGCAGTTACGGGCTGCAGGTAACCTACGAGCAGTACTTC.

This sequence joins TRBV14 and TRBJ2-1; 9 bases match TRBD2. The junction had 17 bases not matched to a gene; V was cut back by 3 bases and J by 8 bases. This CDR3 spans 18 amino acids. Germline-derived CDR1 and CDR2 are SGHDN and FVKESK. The CDR3 reads CASSHWAGGPMGLDEQFF. The CDR3 DNA reads TGTGCCAGCAGCCACTGGGCGGGAGGGCCGATGGGGTTGGATGAGCAGTTCTTC.

The chain joins TRBV19 to TRBJ2-7; 8 bases are a match to TRBD2. Trimming removed 3 bases from V and 3 bases from J; junction bases left unmatched: 4. The germline V gene has CDR1 LNHDA and CDR2 SQIVND (reference sequence). The CDR3 totals 14 residues. CDR3 coding DNA: TGTGCCAGTAGTATCGGCGCGGGAGGCTACGAGCAGTACTTC. It codes for CASSIGAGGYEQYF.

This clone has just one count. CDR3 loop: CASSSGNSGNTIYF. In nucleotides, the CDR3 is TGTGCCAGCAGCTCGGGGAACTCTGGAAACACCATATATTTT. The gene calls are TRBV7-9 and TRBJ1-3; no firm D call. Trimming took 4 bases from V and 0 from J, leaving 7 bases between them. The germline CDR1 and CDR2 sequences are SEHNR and FQNEAQ (reference sequence). The CDR3 spans 14 residues.

The chain uses TRBV5-6 and TRBJ2-3; D not certain. The CDR3 consists of 13 residues. Germline V gene sequence: CDR1 SGHDT, CDR2 YYEEEE. Trimming cost V 2 bases and J 2 bases, with 6 bases left between them. CDR3 protein: CASSFSATDTQYF. DNA of the CDR3: TGTGCCAGCAGCTTTTCCGCCACAGATACGCAGTATTTT.

This sequence joins TRBV5-4 and TRBJ2-2, with D perhaps TRBD1 or TRBD2 (5 bases each). This CDR3 comprises 14 residues. The germline gives CDR1 SGHNT, CDR2 YYREEE (reference sequence). Trimming stripped 4 bases from V and 2 bases from J, with 9 bases between. The CDR3 DNA is TGTGCCAGCAGCCCGGGACCAAACACCGGGGAGCTGTTTTTT. Protein: CASSPGPNTGELFF.

The V and J genes are TRBV2 and TRBJ2-1; 7 positions match TRBD1. V lost 6 bases and J lost 10; bases outside the gene matches: 15. The CDR3 is made up of 15 amino acids. Germline V gene lookup returns CDR1 SNHLY and CDR2 FYNNEI. CDR3 bases: TGTGCCAGCAGGGCCGGGACAGCCGTCTTTGGGGAGCAGTTCTTC. Residues: CASRAGTAVFGEQFF.

The chain recombines TRBV5-6 with TRBJ2-1; no reliable D call. Trimming took off 0 bases at V and 8 bases at J, with 12 bases between the two ends. The germline CDR1 and CDR2 sequences are SGHDT and YYEEEE. CDR3 length equals 14 residues. The CDR3 DNA sequence: TGTGCCAGCAGCTTGGGAGGCCAAGGCTATGAGCAGTTCTTC. It codes for CASSLGGQGYEQFF. Combining the CDR3 with reference TRBV5-6 and TRBJ2-1 gives the whole variable domain DAGVTQSPTHLIKTRGQQVTLRCSPKSGHDTVSWYQQALGQGPQFIFQYYEEEERQRGNFPDRFSGHQFPNYSSELNVNALLLGDSALYLCASSLGGQGYEQFFGPGTRLTVL.

This chain joins TRBV6-1 and TRBJ2-1; tentatively, D is TRBD2 (7 bases). Deletions cut 2 bases from V and 9 bases from J, with 20 bases between. CDR1 is MNHNS, CDR2 SASEGT, per germline. The CDR3 contains 16 residues. In DNA, the CDR3 is TGTGCCAGCAGTGAAAGGCCTCTTACGGGGGGCGCTGAGCAGTTCTTC. Residues: CASSERPLTGGAEQFF.

V is TRBV15 and J is TRBJ2-3; 9 bases line up with TRBD2. V trimming: 1 base; J trimming: 4 bases; junction bases outside the gene matches: 6. CDR3 size: 16 residues. Germline V gene lookup returns CDR1 LNHNV and CDR2 YYDKDF (reference sequence). The DNA for the CDR3 is TGTGCCACCAGCAGAGTGGCGGGAGGGCCCGCAGATACGCAGTATTTT. Its protein product is CATSRVAGGPADTQYF.

The J gene is TRBJ1-3, the V gene TRBV4-1, with 10 bases identical to TRBD1. The CDR3 loop spans 20 amino acids. V gave up 0 bases and J gave up 5 bases; unmatched junction bases: 16. The germline CDR1 and CDR2 sequences are MGHRA and YSYEKL. DNA of the CDR3: TGCGCCAGCAGCCAAGATCCCGTCCCGGGACAGGGGCTAGGGAGAAACACCATATATTTT. It specifies CASSQDPVPGQGLGRNTIYF.

The chain uses TRBV6-1 and TRBJ2-5; a possible D gene is TRBD1 (5 bases). Trimming removed 3 bases at V and 1 base at J, with 9 bases between. The length of the CDR3 is 14 residues. Germline lookup yields CDR1 MNHNS and CDR2 SASEGT. The CDR3 DNA is TGTGCCAGCAGTGAGACAGCGATCCAAGAGACCCAGTACTTC. Translation gives CASSETAIQETQYF.

V and J are TRBV5-6 and TRBJ1-6, with 12 bases matching TRBD1. The CDR3 is 15 amino acids. Germline CDR1 and CDR2: SGHDT and YYEEEE. With 6 bases clipped from V and 9 bases from J, the junction kept 7 bases outside the gene matches. In DNA, the CDR3 is TGTGCCAGCACCAGGGACAGGGGGCAGGGTTCACCCCTCCACTTT. Protein product: CASTRDRGQGSPLHF.

The V call is TRBV7-9, the J call TRBJ2-1; TRBD1 or TRBD2 may be the D gene (5 bases each). V dropped 5 bases and J dropped 5 bases, with 22 bases sitting between them. Germline assignment: CDR1 SEHNR and CDR2 FQNEAQ (reference sequence). This CDR3 is 17 amino acids long. The DNA for the CDR3 is TGTGCCAGCAGCCCCCCGGGGCTCCCGAATGGAAACAATGAGCAGTTCTTC. As protein: CASSPPGLPNGNNEQFF. Complete variable domain (other parts from reference TRBV7-9 and TRBJ2-1): DTGVSQNPRHKITKRGQNVTFRCDPISEHNRLYWYRQTLGQGPEFLTYFQNEAQLEKSRLLSDRFSAERPKGSFSTLEIQRTEQGDSAMYLCASSPPGLPNGNNEQFFGPGTRLTVL.

The chain uses TRBV10-3 and TRBJ1-1; D gene uncertain. Per the germline V gene, CDR1 is ENHRY and CDR2 is SYGVKD. The germline V and J ends were trimmed by 5 bases and 0 bases, with 10 bases remaining between them. The CDR3 consists of 14 residues. The CDR3 DNA is TGTGCCATCAGTCGCGGGCAGATGAACACTGAAGCTTTCTTT. It translates to CAISRGQMNTEAFF.

The chain uses TRBV10-3 and TRBJ1-1; 10 bases align to TRBD1. J gave up 0 bases and V 6 bases, and 7 bases lay outside the gene matches. The CDR3 loop spans 16 amino acids. Looked up from germline, CDR1 is ENHRY and CDR2 is SYGVKD. CDR3 amino acids: CAIRTGTGAMNTEAFF. CDR3 sequence (DNA): TGTGCCATCAGGACCGGGACAGGGGCGATGAACACTGAAGCTTTCTTT.

This chain uses TRBV5-1 with TRBJ2-5, with 15 bases identical to TRBD2. The CDR3 runs to 15 residues. Trimming took 4 bases from V and 5 from J; bases not matched to a gene: 3. Germline-derived CDR1 and CDR2 are SGHRS and YFSETQ. The CDR3 region is CASSPGTSGGETQYF. The CDR3 DNA reads as TGCGCCAGCAGCCCCGGGACTAGCGGGGGGGAGACCCAGTACTTC.

This chain links TRBV7-9 with TRBJ2-5; the match to TRBD1 covers 7 bases. The CDR3 covers 14 residues. The germline gives CDR1 SEHNR, CDR2 FQNEAQ (reference sequence). Germline trimming cut 0 bases from V and 7 bases from J; bases unmatched to any gene: 5. The CDR3 nucleotides read TGTGCCAGCAGCTTAGCGGACAGGATTTGGACCCAGTACTTC. Translation: CASSLADRIWTQYF.

The rearrangement links TRBV5-1 to TRBJ1-1; 7 bases are a match to TRBD1. This CDR3 has 16 amino acids. In germline, CDR1 is SGHRS, CDR2 YFSETQ. V was pared by 1 base and J by 1 base, with 7 bases of the junction left unmatched. The DNA for the CDR3 is TGCGCCAGCAGCTTGCGGCCCACAGGGGCGAACACTGAAGCTTTCTTT. Translating gives CASSLRPTGANTEAFF.

CDR3 residues: CASSQEDTQYF. As DNA, the CDR3 is TGCGCCAGCAGCCAAGAGGATACGCAGTATTTT. The chain links TRBV4-1 to TRBJ2-3, with D unclear. The CDR3 is made up of 11 amino acids. V was clipped by 0 bases and J by 6 bases, with 1 base between them. The germline V gene encodes CDR1 MGHRA and CDR2 YSYEKL.

J is TRBJ2-3 and V is TRBV19, with TRBD2 matching 9 bases. The germline CDR1 and CDR2 sequences are LNHDA and SQIVND (reference sequence). The CDR3 is 15 amino acids. After removal of 7 bases from V and 0 bases from J, the junction contained 5 bases not matched to a gene. Here the CDR3 DNA reads TGTGCCAGTACCGATGGACTAGCGAGCACAGATACGCAGTATTTT. Translating it yields CASTDGLASTDTQYF.

Notes on this clone: One junction end disagrees with the germline gene, perhaps due to a read error. The chain couples TRBV7-7 to TRBJ2-3; D remains ambiguous. Looked up from germline, CDR1 is SSHAT and CDR2 is FNYEAQ (reference sequence). This CDR3 has 15 residues. This CDR3 is CASSLAGQTTDTQYF. The CDR3 coding sequence is TGTGCTAGCAGCCTCGCCGGGCAGACCACAGATACGCAGTATTTT.

The chain employs TRBV19 and TRBJ2-3; TRBD1 or TRBD2 may be the D gene (5 bases each). The CDR3 is 13 residues long. The germline V gene encodes CDR1 LNHDA and CDR2 SQIVND (reference sequence). V dropped 5 bases and J dropped 6 bases, with 12 bases sitting between them. As DNA, the CDR3 is TGTGCCAGTAGTCCGGGACCACAGGATACGCAGTATTTT. It codes for CASSPGPQDTQYF.